The rows below give T cell receptor beta chains drawn from one sample of a study of T cell responses to AZD1222 COVID-19 vaccine. Produced via immunoSEQ multiplex PCR; TCRdb's table is partial and in-frame only. The table has 55,000 to 75,000 clones, about nine tenths seen once. The sample was peripheral blood, taken on day 0 of AZD1222 vaccination. These receptors were collected from an adult in good health. CDR3s include the opening cysteine and the closing phenylalanine or tryptophan. The D gene is left open where the match is weak.

D gene	V gene	J gene	CDR3 protein	CDR3 DNA
NA	TRBV21-1	TRBJ2-3	CASIGVPPSTDTQYF	TGTGCCAGCATAGGGGTACCTCCTAGCACAGATACGCAGTATTTT
TRBD1	TRBV18	TRBJ1-2	CASSSTGGQGYGYTF	TGTGCCAGCTCATCCACAGGGGGCCAAGGGTATGGCTACACCTTC
TRBD2	TRBV7-8	TRBJ2-1	CASSPKPGLAGAYNEQFF	TGTGCCAGCAGCCCTAAACCGGGACTAGCGGGAGCATACAATGAGCAGTTCTTC
NA	TRBV24-1	TRBJ2-3	CATTASSTDTQYF	TGTGCCACCACAGCGTCTAGCACAGATACGCAGTATTTT
NA	TRBV27	TRBJ1-1	CASGPRGNTEAFF	TGTGCCAGCGGACCTCGTGGGAACACTGAAGCTTTCTTT
NA	TRBV5-5	TRBJ2-1	CASSLGYSYNEQFF	TGTGCCAGCAGTTTGGGGTACTCCTACAATGAGCAGTTCTTC
TRBD2	TRBV7-2	TRBJ2-3	CASSLVAGGGTDTQYF	TGTGCCAGCAGCCTGGTAGCGGGCGGTGGGACAGATACGCAGTATTTT
NA	TRBV23-1	TRBJ2-3	CASSRYQGIGLGTDTQYF	TGCGCCAGCAGTAGGTACCAGGGGATAGGGTTGGGAACAGATACGCAGTATTTT
NA	TRBV6-6	TRBJ1-2	CASQGRENYGYTF	TGTGCCAGCCAGGGCCGAGAAAACTATGGCTACACCTTC
TRBD1	TRBV29-1	TRBJ1-1	CSVGQGSEAFF	TGCAGCGTTGGACAGGGCTCTGAAGCTTTCTTT
TRBD1	TRBV7-8	TRBJ1-2	CASSPTGTGVPGSYTF	TGTGCCAGCAGCCCGACCGGGACAGGAGTACCAGGGAGCTACACCTTC
NA	TRBV2	TRBJ1-5	CASRADNQPQHF	TGTGCCAGCAGGGCAGACAATCAGCCCCAGCATTTT
NA	TRBV18	TRBJ1-1	CASSPEQATEAFF	TGTGCCAGCTCACCGGAACAGGCCACTGAAGCTTTCTTT
NA	TRBV28	TRBJ1-5	CASSPPGGRSVGNQPQHF	TGTGCCAGCAGTCCCCCGGGGGGGCGTTCGGTAGGCAATCAGCCCCAGCATTTT
NA	TRBV28	TRBJ2-3	CASSFSPGRSSTDTQYF	TGTGCCAGCAGTTTCTCCCCGGGACGTTCTAGCACAGATACGCAGTATTTT
NA	TRBV6-5	TRBJ1-3	CASSFWVGGNTIYF	TGTGCCAGCAGTTTTTGGGTGGGAGGAAACACCATATATTTT
NA	TRBV19	TRBJ2-1	CASGDGRPLYNEQFF	TGTGCCAGTGGAGACGGACGGCCGCTCTACAATGAGCAGTTCTTC
NA	TRBV19	TRBJ1-1	CASSTLDPLPGEAFF	TGTGCCAGTAGTACCCTTGACCCTCTACCCGGGGAAGCTTTCTTT
TRBD1	TRBV6-2/TRBV6-3	TRBJ1-1	CASSSRGQATEAFF	TGTGCCAGCAGTTCAAGGGGGCAAGCCACTGAAGCTTTCTTT
TRBD2	TRBV3-1/TRBV3-2	TRBJ2-4	CASSQGLREENIQYF	TGTGCCAGCAGCCAAGGCTTGCGGGAGGAAAACATTCAGTACTTC
NA	TRBV5-1	TRBJ1-3	CASSTDVSGNTIYF	TGCGCCAGCAGCACGGACGTCTCTGGAAACACCATATATTTT
TRBD1	TRBV29-1	TRBJ2-5	CSVAGGSQGARETQYF	TGCAGCGTTGCAGGTGGTAGTCAGGGGGCTCGTGAGACCCAGTACTTC
NA	TRBV16	TRBJ2-1	CASSQISKGKQFF	TGTGCCAGCAGCCAAATAAGTAAAGGAAAGCAGTTCTTC
NA	TRBV6-5	TRBJ2-1	CASSYKVFGAGEQFF	TGTGCCAGCAGTTACAAAGTTTTTGGCGCAGGTGAGCAGTTCTTC
TRBD1	TRBV7-9	TRBJ2-4	CASSLPGQGMAKNIQYF	TGTGCCAGCAGCCTGCCTGGACAGGGGATGGCCAAAAACATTCAGTACTTC
NA	TRBV3-1/TRBV3-2	TRBJ1-3	CASSQGGGHSGNTIYF	TGTGCCAGCAGCCAAGGTGGGGGCCACTCTGGAAACACCATATATTTT
TRBD1	TRBV29-1	TRBJ2-7	CSVATGWEQYF	TGCAGCGTTGCGACAGGGTGGGAGCAGTACTTC
NA	TRBV12-3/TRBV12-4	TRBJ2-3	CASRELARGAQYF	TGTGCCAGCAGAGAGCTTGCCAGGGGCGCGCAGTATTTT
TRBD2	TRBV3-1/TRBV3-2	TRBJ2-3	CASSRVIAGGGDTQYF	TGTGCCAGCAGCCGAGTCATAGCGGGAGGAGGAGATACGCAGTATTTT